This TCR beta chain was profiled in a study of T-cell reconstitution after alpha-beta-depleted transplantation in children. This clonotype was recorded a few times. Its specificity is unknown. V was pared by 8 bases and J by 2 bases, with 10 bases between. This CDR3 spans 12 amino acids. CDR1 and CDR2 from the germline V gene are MNHEY and SVGAGI. As it was prepared, the TCRbeta library received unique molecular identifiers. Each CDR3 protein is one row after TCRdb ran MiXCR on the PCR reads. The repertoire includes about 600,000 distinct CDR3 sequences, 23% of them detected once, and 13% to 15% sits in the top ten. Broader study findings: Several hundred expanded graft clones reportedly supplied alpha-beta T cells about two months after transplant. Newly produced T cells mostly accounted for T-cell counts and diversity one year post-transplant. Certain patients had high TCRbeta diversity at day 60, and it came from recipient T cells and thymic progenitors that survived.

The chain uses TRBV6-5 and TRBJ2-7; D is unresolved. This sequence was found in a boy younger than two who had a stem cell transplant for acute myeloid leukemia, so the T cells may come from the graft donor. The sample consisted of PBMCs, mostly from graft donor cells, taken 360 days after TCRalphabeta/CD19-depleted stem cell transplant. This CDR3 reads CASGRKPYEQYF. For the CDR3, the DNA is TGTGCCAGCGGCAGGAAACCCTACGAGCAGTACTTC.